Given below is one TCR beta chain in context. This clone's antigen is unknown. Within one base of it there is no much larger clone, and no base qualities were kept. The CDR3 regions of human TCRbeta chains were analyzed by immunosequencing. The authors processed their data as follows. Repertoire TCRs were checked for matches against a reference library of SARS-CoV-2-specific TCRs that had been generated using the MIRA antigen-specificity platform. Breadth meant the fraction of unique TCRs that were SARS-CoV-2-associated, whereas depth meant the fraction of total T cells that were SARS-CoV-2-associated. Using the MIRA data, every spike-specific TCR was mapped to the spike region that the TCR reacted to and assigned to either a CD4 or a CD8 class. Log10-transformed breadth and depth values were compared by one-way ANOVA with Sidak's multiple comparisons tests. TCRdb carries this immuneACCESS record with in-frame sequences only. Its versions omit some clonotypes, under half of them owing to an unresolved V gene in the studies checked, with the rest unexplained. Clonal size and the V and J genes are those of that table, whereas D and trimming came from the DNA. For this sample there are about 140,000 clones; approximately 85% appear just once. Together, the top ten hold about 7.9% of the sample.

The source of the sample is a study of T cell responses to AZD1222 COVID-19 vaccine (dated by TCRdb to the early 2020s). Regarding the research as a whole: A total of more than 230 trial participants underwent TCR sequencing, of whom approximately 200 had received two doses of AZD1222 and 26 had received two doses of the MenACWY control vaccine. Trial participants were enrolled by age into subgroups of 18-55, 56-69 and 70-plus years, and around 150, 28 and 57 TCR-sequenced participants, respectively, were included in these subgroups. General study outcomes and caveats: Conclusions about previously exposed vaccinees are limited, since just five or six AZD1222 recipients were seropositive for SARS-CoV-2 at baseline. The vaccine-associated CD4 TCRs covered the entire spike protein, and the dominant responses fell in regions 160-218 and 743-854. Because no day 14 peak-response samples were available, repertoires were characterized only after the peak T cell response. After two AZD1222 doses, spike-specific TCR breadth and depth were significantly higher than at day 0 and than in MenACWY recipients. In the small 56-69-year group, the increase in depth fell short of significance, most likely because of low power. Participants were mostly white British, with more females than males. The authors suggested clonal diversity may have been underestimated. Reportedly, almost half of the unique spike-specific TCRs recognized epitopes lying outside the regions that are mutated in the B.1.351 and B.1.1.7 variants.

What the time point label conveys for this sample: about 28 days (+/-7) after the second vaccine dose. The treatment or condition tag for this specimen amounts to: meningococcal conjugate vaccine given as trial control. Vaccinee samples came from UK trials COV001 and COV002, including a single-blind randomized controlled phase 2/3 trial of AZD1222 (ChAdOx1 nCoV-19) in healthy adults. For TCRbeta chain sequencing, PBMC samples were collected from trial participants at day 0 and at day 28 after the second dose. V lost 1 base and J lost 1 base; the stretch between them is 11 bases long. The CDR3 runs 16 residues from the cysteine to the phenylalanine. Only CDR3 DNA is held: 48 bases, read in frame from base 1. Sequences SGHRS (CDR1) and YFSETQ (CDR2) are obtained from the germline V gene.

The receptor chain draws on TRBV5-1 and TRBJ2-2, with no D gene named confidently. The input for sequencing was peripheral blood, taken 28 days after the second dose of the MenACWY control vaccine. This TCR came from an adult who received the MenACWY meningococcal vaccine as a control. The CDR3: CASSLRAQENTGELFF. The bases are TGCGCCAGCAGCTTGCGCGCCCAGGAGAACACCGGGGAGCTGTTTTTT.